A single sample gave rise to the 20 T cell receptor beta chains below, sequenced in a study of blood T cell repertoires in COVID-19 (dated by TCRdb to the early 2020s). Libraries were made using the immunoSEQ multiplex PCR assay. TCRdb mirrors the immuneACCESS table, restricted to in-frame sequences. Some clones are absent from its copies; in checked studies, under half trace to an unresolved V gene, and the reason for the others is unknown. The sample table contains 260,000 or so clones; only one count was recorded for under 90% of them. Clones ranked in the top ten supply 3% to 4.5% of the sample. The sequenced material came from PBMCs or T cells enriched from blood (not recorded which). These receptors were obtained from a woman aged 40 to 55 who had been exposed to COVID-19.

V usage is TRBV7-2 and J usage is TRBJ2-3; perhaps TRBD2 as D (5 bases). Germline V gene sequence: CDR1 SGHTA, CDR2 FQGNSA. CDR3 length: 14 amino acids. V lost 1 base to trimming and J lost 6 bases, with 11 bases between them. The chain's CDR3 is CASSLGGLRDTQYF. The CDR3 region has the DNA TGTGCCAGCAGCTTAGGCGGGTTAAGGGATACGCAGTATTTT.

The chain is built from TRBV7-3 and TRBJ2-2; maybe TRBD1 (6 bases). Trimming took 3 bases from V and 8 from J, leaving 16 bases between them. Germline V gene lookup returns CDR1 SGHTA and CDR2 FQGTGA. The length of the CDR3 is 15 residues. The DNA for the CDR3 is TGTGCCAGCAGCTTTGTGCCGGGCACAGGGGGGGAGCTGTTTTTT. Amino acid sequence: CASSFVPGTGGELFF.

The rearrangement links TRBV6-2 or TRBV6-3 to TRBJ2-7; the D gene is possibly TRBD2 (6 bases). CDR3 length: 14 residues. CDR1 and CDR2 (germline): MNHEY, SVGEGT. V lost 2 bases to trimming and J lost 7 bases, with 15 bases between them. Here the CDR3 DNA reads TGTGCCAGCAGTTACCGAGGGTTCGGGGGAGAGCAGTACTTC. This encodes CASSYRGFGGEQYF.

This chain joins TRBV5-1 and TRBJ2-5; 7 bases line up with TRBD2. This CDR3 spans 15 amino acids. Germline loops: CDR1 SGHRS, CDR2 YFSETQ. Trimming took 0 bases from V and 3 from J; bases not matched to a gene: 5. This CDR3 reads CASSLGLAVEETQYF. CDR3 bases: TGCGCCAGCAGCTTGGGGCTAGCGGTGGAAGAGACCCAGTACTTC. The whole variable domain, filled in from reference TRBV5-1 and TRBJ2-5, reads KAGVTQTPRYLIKTRGQQVTLSCSPISGHRSVSWYQQTPGQGLQFLFEYFSETQRNKGNFPGRFSGRQFSNSRSEMNVSTLELGDSALYLCASSLGLAVEETQYFGPGTRLLVL.

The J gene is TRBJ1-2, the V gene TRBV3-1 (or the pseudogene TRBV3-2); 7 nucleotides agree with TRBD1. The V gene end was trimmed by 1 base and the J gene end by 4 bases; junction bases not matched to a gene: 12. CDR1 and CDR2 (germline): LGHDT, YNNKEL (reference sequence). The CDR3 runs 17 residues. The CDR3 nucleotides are TGTGCCAGCAGCCAAGCTTACAATTACAGGGGAGCCTATGGCTACACCTTC. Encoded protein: CASSQAYNYRGAYGYTF.

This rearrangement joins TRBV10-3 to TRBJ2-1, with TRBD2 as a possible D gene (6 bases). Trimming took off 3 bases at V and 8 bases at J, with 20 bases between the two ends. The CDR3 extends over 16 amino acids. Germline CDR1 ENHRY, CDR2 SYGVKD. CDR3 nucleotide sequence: TGTGCCATCAGTGAAGCCGGGACTGCCTCTCTTCATGAGCAGTTCTTC. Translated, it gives CAISEAGTASLHEQFF.

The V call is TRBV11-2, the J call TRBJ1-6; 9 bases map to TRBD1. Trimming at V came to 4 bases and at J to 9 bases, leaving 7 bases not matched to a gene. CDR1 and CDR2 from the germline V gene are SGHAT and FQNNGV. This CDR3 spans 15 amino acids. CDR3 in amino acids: CASSSRQGGPSPLHF. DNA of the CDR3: TGTGCCAGCAGCTCTCGACAGGGGGGCCCTTCACCCCTCCACTTT.

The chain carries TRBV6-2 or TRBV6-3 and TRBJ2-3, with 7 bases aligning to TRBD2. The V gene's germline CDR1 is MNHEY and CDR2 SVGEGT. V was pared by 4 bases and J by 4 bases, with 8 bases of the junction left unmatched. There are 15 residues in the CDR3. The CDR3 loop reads CASSFREAPADTQYF. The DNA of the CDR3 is TGTGCCAGCAGTTTCCGGGAGGCCCCCGCAGATACGCAGTATTTT.

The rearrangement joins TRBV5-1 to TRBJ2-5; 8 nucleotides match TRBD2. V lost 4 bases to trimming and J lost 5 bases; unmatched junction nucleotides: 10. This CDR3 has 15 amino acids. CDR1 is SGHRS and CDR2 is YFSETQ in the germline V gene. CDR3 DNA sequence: TGCGCCAGCAGCGAAAGCGGGGGAATAGGGGAGACCCAGTACTTC. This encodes CASSESGGIGETQYF.

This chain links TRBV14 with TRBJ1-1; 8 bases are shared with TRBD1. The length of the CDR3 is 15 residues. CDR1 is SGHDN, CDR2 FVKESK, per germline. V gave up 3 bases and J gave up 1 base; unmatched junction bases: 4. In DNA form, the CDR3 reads TGTGCCAGCAGCCAGGCCGGACAGGGGAACACTGAAGCTTTCTTT. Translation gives CASSQAGQGNTEAFF.

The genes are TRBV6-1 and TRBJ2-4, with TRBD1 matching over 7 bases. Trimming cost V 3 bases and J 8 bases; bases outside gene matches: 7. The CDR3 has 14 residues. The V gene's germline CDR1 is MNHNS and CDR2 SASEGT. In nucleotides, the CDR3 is TGTGCCAGCAGTGAGACAGGGAAAGTTGACATTCAGTACTTC. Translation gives CASSETGKVDIQYF.

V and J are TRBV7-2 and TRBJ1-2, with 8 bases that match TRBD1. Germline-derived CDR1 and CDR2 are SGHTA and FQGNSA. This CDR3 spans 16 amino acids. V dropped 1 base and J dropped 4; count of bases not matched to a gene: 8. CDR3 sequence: CASSLVRTGSIYGYTF. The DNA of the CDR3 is TGTGCCAGCAGCTTAGTGAGGACAGGGTCGATCTATGGCTACACCTTC.

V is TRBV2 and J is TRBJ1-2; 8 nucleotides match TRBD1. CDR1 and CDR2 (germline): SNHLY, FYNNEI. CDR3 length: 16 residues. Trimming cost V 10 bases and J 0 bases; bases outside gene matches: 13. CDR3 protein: CATHRDRRVTNYGYTF. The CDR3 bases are TGTGCCACCCACCGGGACAGGAGAGTCACTAACTATGGCTACACCTTC.

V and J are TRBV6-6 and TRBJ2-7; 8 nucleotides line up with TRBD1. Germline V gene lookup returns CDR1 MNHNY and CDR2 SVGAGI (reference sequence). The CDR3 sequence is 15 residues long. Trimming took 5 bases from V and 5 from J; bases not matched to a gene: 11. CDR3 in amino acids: CASSPRQGIRNEQYF. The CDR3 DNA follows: TGTGCCAGCAGTCCCCGACAGGGGATACGGAACGAGCAGTACTTC.

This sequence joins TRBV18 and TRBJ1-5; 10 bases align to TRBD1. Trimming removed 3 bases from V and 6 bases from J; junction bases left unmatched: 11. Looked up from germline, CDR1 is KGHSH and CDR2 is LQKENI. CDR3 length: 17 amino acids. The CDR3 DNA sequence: TGTGCCAGCTCACCGACTTCCGGGACAGGGGTTGGTCAGCCCCAGCATTTT. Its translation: CASSPTSGTGVGQPQHF.

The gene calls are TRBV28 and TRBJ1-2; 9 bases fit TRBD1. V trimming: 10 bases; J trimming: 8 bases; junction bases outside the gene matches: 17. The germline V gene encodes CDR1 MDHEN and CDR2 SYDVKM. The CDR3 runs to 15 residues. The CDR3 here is CATPPLDRGWEGYTF. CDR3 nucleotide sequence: TGTGCCACCCCTCCCTTGGACAGGGGTTGGGAAGGCTACACCTTC.

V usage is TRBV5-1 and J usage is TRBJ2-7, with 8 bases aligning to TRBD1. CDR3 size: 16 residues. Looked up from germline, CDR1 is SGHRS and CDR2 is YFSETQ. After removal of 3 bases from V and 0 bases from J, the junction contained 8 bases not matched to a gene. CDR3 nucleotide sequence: TGCGCCAGCAGCTCACAGGGACAGGTCAGCTCCTACGAGCAGTACTTC. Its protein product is CASSSQGQVSSYEQYF.

The CDR3 loop is CSVLAGPQYEQYF. The CDR3 DNA sequence: TGCAGCGTACTAGCGGGGCCACAATACGAGCAGTACTTC. The chain has TRBV29-1 and TRBJ2-7; 10 bases fit TRBD2. The CDR3 is 13 amino acids. The germline V gene encodes CDR1 SQVTM and CDR2 ANQGSEA. Losses at the gene ends were 6 bases for V and 4 bases for J; bases not matched to a gene: 6.

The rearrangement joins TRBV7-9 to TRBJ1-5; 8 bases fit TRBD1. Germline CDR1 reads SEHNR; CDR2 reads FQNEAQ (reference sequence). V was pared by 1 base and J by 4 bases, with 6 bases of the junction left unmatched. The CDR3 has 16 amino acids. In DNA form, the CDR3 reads TGTGCCAGCAGCTTAGGCGCAGGGGGCGAGAATCAGCCCCAGCATTTT. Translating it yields CASSLGAGGENQPQHF. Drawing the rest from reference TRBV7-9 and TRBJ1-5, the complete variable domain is DTGVSQNPRHKITKRGQNVTFRCDPISEHNRLYWYRQTLGQGPEFLTYFQNEAQLEKSRLLSDRFSAERPKGSFSTLEIQRTEQGDSAMYLCASSLGAGGENQPQHFGDGTRLSIL.

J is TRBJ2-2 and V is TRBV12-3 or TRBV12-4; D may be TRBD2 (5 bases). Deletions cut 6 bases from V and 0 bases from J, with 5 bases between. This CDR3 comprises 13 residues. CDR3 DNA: TGTGCCAGCAGGGGAGCGAACACCGGGGAGCTGTTTTTT. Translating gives CASRGANTGELFF.